The source of this T cell receptor (beta chain) is a study of cytomegalovirus exposure and HLA in healthy donors (dated by TCRdb to the late 2010s). For the study in its entirety: According to a later analysis, the 120 or so validation repertoires were produced on the same platform as the roughly 720 repertoires of the first cohort. To predict cytomegalovirus infection status, the study brought together high-throughput TCR immunosequencing, statistical association of individual TCRs with disease status, and machine learning. The study aimed to test whether cataloging public T cell receptors could reveal signatures of past pathogen exposure. Along with the roughly 670-subject first cohort, a separate validation cohort of around 120 different subjects was used.

This clone appeared once. The antigen it binds to is not known. Qualities for individual bases were not recorded, and no much larger clone is one base off. Counted from cysteine to phenylalanine, this CDR3 has 14 amino acids. Only the CDR3 part of the read is kept: 42 bases, read in frame from the first base. Taken from the germline V gene, the CDR1 and CDR2 loops are MNHEY and SVGAGI. The germline V and J ends show losses of 7 bases and 7 bases respectively, and no gene match explains 7 bases of the junction. The donors belonged to the validation cohort of around 130 subjects, which was separate from the approximately 660-subject first cohort. Overall results and qualifications from the work: Three of the identified cytomegalovirus-associated TCR beta chains were confirmed in vitro to be specific for cytomegalovirus antigens. In both the original and validation cohorts, the classifier was reported to diagnose cytomegalovirus status with high specificity and sensitivity. A later analysis found that TCRs clustered in the first cohort also tended to co-occur in the roughly 120 validation repertoires, with 90% to 95% of cluster scores above 0. In the study, about 150 TCR beta chains were listed as associated with cytomegalovirus. A later analysis had no HLA typing for the validation cohort, so co-occurrence there was scored across all 110 or so repertoires. It was suggested by the authors that the approach could potentially be generalized to other disease states and immunological phenotypes. Across donors, most TCR sequences were observed very rarely, whereas some public TCRs were present in many individuals.

The library was produced with the immunoSEQ multiplex PCR assay. Per the authors' processing: A statistical classification framework was built for diagnosing cytomegalovirus status from the catalog of TCR beta chain sequences. TCRdb took over this immuneACCESS table, retaining in-frame rearrangements with V and J assigned. Such tables are incomplete; in checked studies, under half of the missing clones stem from an unresolved V gene, and the remainder is unexplained. D and trimming were read from the DNA, whereas the V and J calls and clone size are those reported in that table. The sample profile shows over 120,000 clones; 90% of them were found once. The ten most abundant clones make up 6.2% of the sample.

The origin of this receptor is a woman in her twenties or thirties in good health and CMV-seropositive. Sample: PBMCs. The sequence joins TRBV6-5 to TRBJ1-4, and 9 bases in between align with TRBD1. CDR3 region: CASTETGGTEKLFF. The bases read TGTGCCAGCACCGAGACAGGGGGGACTGAAAAACTGTTTTTT.